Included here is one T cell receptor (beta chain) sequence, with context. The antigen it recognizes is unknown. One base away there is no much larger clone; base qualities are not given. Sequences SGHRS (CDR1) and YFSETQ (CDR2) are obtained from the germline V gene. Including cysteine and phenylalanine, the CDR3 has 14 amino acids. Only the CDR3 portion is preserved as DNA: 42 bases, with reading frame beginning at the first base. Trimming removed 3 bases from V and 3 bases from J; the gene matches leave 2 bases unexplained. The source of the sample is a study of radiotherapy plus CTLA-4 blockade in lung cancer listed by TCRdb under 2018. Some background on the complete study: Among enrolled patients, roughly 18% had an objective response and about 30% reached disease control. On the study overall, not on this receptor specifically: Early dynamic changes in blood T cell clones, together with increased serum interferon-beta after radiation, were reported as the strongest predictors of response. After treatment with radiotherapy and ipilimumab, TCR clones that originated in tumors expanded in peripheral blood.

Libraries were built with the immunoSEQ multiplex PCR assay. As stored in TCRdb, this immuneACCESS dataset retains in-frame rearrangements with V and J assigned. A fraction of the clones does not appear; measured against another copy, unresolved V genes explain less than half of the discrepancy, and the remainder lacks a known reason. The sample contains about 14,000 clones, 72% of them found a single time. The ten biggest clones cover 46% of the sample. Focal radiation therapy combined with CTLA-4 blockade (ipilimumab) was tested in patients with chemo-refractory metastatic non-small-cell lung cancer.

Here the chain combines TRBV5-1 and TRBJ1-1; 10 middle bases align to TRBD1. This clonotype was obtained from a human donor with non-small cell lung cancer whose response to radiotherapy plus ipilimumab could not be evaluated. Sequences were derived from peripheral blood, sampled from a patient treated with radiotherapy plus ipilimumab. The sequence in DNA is TGCGCCAGCAGCTCGGGACAGGGGCACACTGAAGCTTTCTTT. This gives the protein CASSSGQGHTEAFF.